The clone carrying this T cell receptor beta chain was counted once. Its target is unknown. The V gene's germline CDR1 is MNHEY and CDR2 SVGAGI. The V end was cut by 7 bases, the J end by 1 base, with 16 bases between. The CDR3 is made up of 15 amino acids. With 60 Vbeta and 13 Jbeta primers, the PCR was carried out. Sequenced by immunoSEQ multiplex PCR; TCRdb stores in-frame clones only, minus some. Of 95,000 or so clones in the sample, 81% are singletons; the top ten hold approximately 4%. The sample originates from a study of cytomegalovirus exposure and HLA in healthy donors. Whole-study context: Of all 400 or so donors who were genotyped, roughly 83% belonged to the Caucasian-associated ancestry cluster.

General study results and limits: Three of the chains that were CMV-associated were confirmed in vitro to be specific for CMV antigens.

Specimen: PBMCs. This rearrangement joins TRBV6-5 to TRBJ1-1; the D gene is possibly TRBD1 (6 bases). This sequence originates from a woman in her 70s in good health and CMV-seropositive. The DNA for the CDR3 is TGTGCCAGCACACGGCGTCGGGGGGCGAACACTGAAGCTTTCTTT. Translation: CASTRRRGANTEAFF.